A single sample gave rise to the 18 T cell receptor beta chains below, sequenced in a study of cytomegalovirus exposure and HLA in healthy donors. The PCR made use of 60 Vbeta and 13 Jbeta primers. TCRdb's copy holds only in-frame clones and misses some; the assay was immunoSEQ multiplex PCR. The sample yields about 130,000 clones, almost 85% seen once. The specimen sequenced was PBMCs. These receptors were obtained from a boy aged 2 to 10 in good health and CMV-seronegative.

The V gene is TRBV9, the J gene TRBJ2-3; D remains ambiguous. Germline CDR1 SGDLS, CDR2 YYNGEE. V dropped 1 base and J dropped 0 bases, with 6 bases sitting between them. CDR3 length equals 14 residues. The CDR3 nucleotides read TGTGCCAGCAGCGTATCCTCTAGCACAGATACGCAGTATTTT. Amino acids: CASSVSSSTDTQYF.

The chain has TRBV6-4 and TRBJ2-2, with a tentative D call TRBD1 (7 bases). The CDR3 runs to 14 residues. Trimming took off 6 bases at V and 4 bases at J, with 12 bases between the two ends. The germline CDR1 and CDR2 sequences are MRHNA and SNTAGT. CDR3 nucleotide sequence: TGTGCCAGCAGATCGCAGGGGGGCACCGGGGAGCTGTTTTTT. This sequence encodes CASRSQGGTGELFF.

V is TRBV2 and J is TRBJ2-5; D possibly corresponds to TRBD2 (6 bases). The V end lost 3 bases, the J end lost 4 bases, and 6 bases lay between the germline ends. The CDR3 has 12 residues. Per germline, CDR1 SNHLY and CDR2 FYNNEI. CDR3 coding DNA: TGTGCCAGCAGTGACGGGAGAGAGACCCAGTACTTC. This translates into CASSDGRETQYF. Full variable domain (outside the CDR3, taken from reference TRBV2 and TRBJ2-5): EPEVTQTPSHQVTQMGQEVILRCVPISNHLYFYWYRQILGQKVEFLVSFYNNEISEKSEIFDDQFSVERPDGSNFTLKIRSTKLEDSAMYFCASSDGRETQYFGPGTRLLVL.

CDR3 sequence reads: CASSDTSHTSYGYTF. The DNA for the CDR3 is TGCGCCAGCAGTGATACGAGCCATACCTCCTATGGCTACACCTTC. The gene calls are TRBV10-2 and TRBJ1-2; D gene uncertain. V was clipped by 3 bases and J by 4 bases, with 15 bases between them. This CDR3 region has 15 residues. From germline, CDR1 is WSHSY and CDR2 SAAADI.

The chain couples TRBV5-4 to TRBJ1-1; D not resolved. Germline V gene lookup returns CDR1 SGHNT and CDR2 YYREEE (reference sequence). This CDR3 region has 15 residues. V dropped 0 bases and J dropped 5 bases, with 14 bases sitting between them. CDR3: CASSLGLVGGTEAFF. The CDR3 nucleotides are TGTGCCAGCAGCTTGGGACTGGTCGGAGGGACTGAAGCTTTCTTT. Full variable domain (remainder filled in from reference TRBV5-4 and TRBJ1-1): ETGVTQSPTHLIKTRGQQVTLRCSSQSGHNTVSWYQQALGQGPQFIFQYYREEENGRGNFPPRFSGLQFPNYSSELNVNALELDDSALYLCASSLGLVGGTEAFFGQGTRLTVV.

CDR3 sequence reads: CASSLAPAGVTETQYF. The CDR3, as DNA: TGTGCCAGCAGCTTAGCCCCAGCGGGGGTTACGGAGACCCAGTACTTC. The chain recombines TRBV7-2 with TRBJ2-5; 8 positions agree with TRBD2. The CDR3 loop spans 16 amino acids. Germline CDR1 is SGHTA and CDR2 is FQGNSA. V was pared by 0 bases and J by 5 bases, with 8 bases of the junction left unmatched.

In nucleotides, the CDR3 is TGTGCCAGCAGTGAGACAGGGCACCTAAGCTCCTACGAGCAGTACTTC. Its translation: CASSETGHLSSYEQYF. This rearrangement joins TRBV6-1 to TRBJ2-5; 7 nucleotides match TRBD1. The J call is in doubt because the DNA end fits TRBJ2-7 better. CDR3 size: 16 residues. Germline loops: CDR1 MNHNS, CDR2 SASEGT.

The J gene is TRBJ2-7, the V gene TRBV27; D may be TRBD1 (6 bases). Trimming left V 6 bases short and J 0 bases short, with 6 bases between. Germline-derived CDR1 and CDR2 are MNHEY and SMNVEV (reference sequence). This CDR3 has 12 residues. The DNA of the CDR3 is TGTGCCAGCAGACAGGGCTCCTACGAGCAGTACGTC. Its protein is CASRQGSYEQYV.

V is TRBV10-3 and J is TRBJ2-5; D is perhaps TRBD1 (6 bases). Germline CDR1 and CDR2: ENHRY and SYGVKD. The CDR3 has 14 amino acids. V was cut by 10 bases and J by 5 bases, with 20 bases left in between. CDR3: CATEPTGSGETQYF. The CDR3, as DNA: TGTGCCACGGAACCAACAGGGTCTGGGGAGACCCAGTACTTC.

This clone came up a few times. This chain connects TRBV5-4 to TRBJ2-1, with D possibly being TRBD2 (5 bases). V gave up 1 base and J gave up 4 bases, with 9 bases separating them. Germline CDR1 is SGHNT and CDR2 is YYREEE (reference sequence). There are 14 residues in the CDR3. As DNA, the CDR3 is TGTGCCAGCAGCTTGAGAGGGTCATACAATGAGCAGTTCTTC. This sequence encodes CASSLRGSYNEQFF.

This chain uses TRBV5-6 with TRBJ1-1, with 10 bases fitting TRBD1. The J segment lost 0 bases and the V segment lost 4 bases, leaving 6 bases of the junction unmatched. The CDR3 consists of 16 residues. Germline CDR1 SGHDT, CDR2 YYEEEE. The CDR3 DNA reads as TGTGCCAGCAGCACCGACAGGGGGCCGGTGAACACTGAAGCTTTCTTT. Encoded protein: CASSTDRGPVNTEAFF.

The table lists this clone with a few counts. The CDR3 DNA follows: TGTGCCAGCAGCTTAGTATTCCTAGCGGGGGAGACCCAGTACTTC. It yields the protein CASSLVFLAGETQYF. The J gene is TRBJ2-5, the V gene TRBV7-2; TRBD2 aligns across 9 bases. This CDR3 region has 15 residues. Germline CDR1 SGHTA, CDR2 FQGNSA. After removal of 1 base from V and 5 bases from J, the junction contained 5 bases not matched to a gene.

This clone was seen once. The chain carries TRBV28 and TRBJ1-5, with 8 bases aligning to TRBD1. The trim removed 6 bases at V and 5 bases at J, leaving 12 bases unmatched. Germline V gene lookup returns CDR1 MDHEN and CDR2 SYDVKM. This CDR3 has 16 residues. The CDR3 is CASSPRGQVFDQPQHF. For the CDR3, the DNA is TGTGCCAGCAGCCCCAGGGGACAGGTCTTCGATCAGCCCCAGCATTTT. The full variable domain, with the rest looked up from reference TRBV28 and TRBJ1-5, is DVKVTQSSRYLVKRTGEKVFLECVQDMDHENMFWYRQDPGLGLRLIYFSYDVKMKEKGDIPEGYSVSREKKERFSLILESASTNQTSMYLCASSPRGQVFDQPQHFGDGTRLSIL.

The chain has TRBV9 and TRBJ1-5; D not resolved. From germline, CDR1 is SGDLS and CDR2 YYNGEE. This CDR3 is 14 amino acids long. Between the trimmed V and J ends, which lost 4 bases and 2 bases, there was a span of 10 bases. The CDR3 spells CASSSNGGNQPQHF. CDR3 coding DNA: TGTGCCAGCAGCTCTAACGGAGGCAATCAGCCCCAGCATTTT.

The rearrangement uses TRBV6-1 and TRBJ1-2, with TRBD1 as a possible D gene (5 bases). The V end was cut by 7 bases, the J end by 3 bases, with 18 bases between. This CDR3 contains 15 residues. CDR1 and CDR2 (germline): MNHNS, SASEGT. This chain's CDR3 is CASTTMGGRDYGYTF. DNA of the CDR3: TGTGCCAGCACCACAATGGGGGGTCGGGACTATGGCTACACCTTC.

The V gene is TRBV18, the J gene TRBJ1-2; unclear D gene. In germline, CDR1 is KGHSH, CDR2 LQKENI. V was clipped by 3 bases and J by 6 bases, with 23 bases between them. There are 17 residues in the CDR3. Here the CDR3 reads CASSPLPPPQAAHGYTF. Here the CDR3 DNA reads TGTGCCAGCTCACCCCTACCCCCGCCGCAGGCTGCACATGGCTACACCTTC.

This clone was detected only a few times. The chain carries TRBV19 and TRBJ1-1; D remains unclear. This CDR3 region has 16 residues. The germline V gene encodes CDR1 LNHDA and CDR2 SQIVND (reference sequence). Trimming removed 10 bases from V and 1 base from J, with 22 bases in between. The CDR3, as DNA: TGTGCCACCCATCCCTCCTGGGCAGGTGCGAACACTGAAGCTTTCTTT. Its protein is CATHPSWAGANTEAFF.

The chain uses TRBV15 and TRBJ1-2; TRBD1 is a possible D gene (5 bases). The CDR3 sequence is 15 residues long. The germline CDR1 and CDR2 sequences are LNHNV and YYDKDF (reference sequence). V was cut by 0 bases and J by 9 bases, with 17 bases left in between. The CDR3 here is CATSRDRDWGRSYTF. The CDR3 DNA reads TGTGCCACCAGCAGAGATCGGGATTGGGGGAGGAGCTACACCTTC.